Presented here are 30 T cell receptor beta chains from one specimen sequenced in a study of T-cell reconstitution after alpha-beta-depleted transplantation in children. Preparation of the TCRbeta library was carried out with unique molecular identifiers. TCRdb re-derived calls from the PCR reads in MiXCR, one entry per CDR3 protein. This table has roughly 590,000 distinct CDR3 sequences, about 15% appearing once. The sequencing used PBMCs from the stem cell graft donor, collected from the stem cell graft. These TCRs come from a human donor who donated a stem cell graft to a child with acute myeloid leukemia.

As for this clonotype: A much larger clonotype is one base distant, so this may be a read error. The CDR3, as DNA: TGTGCCAGCAGTTACTACGACGGTTGCTCCTACGAGCAGTACTTC. It translates to CASSYYDGCSYEQYF. The chain uses TRBV12-3 or TRBV12-4 and TRBJ2-7; D gene uncertain. The V end lost 4 bases, the J end lost 0 bases, and 13 bases lay between the germline ends. This CDR3 spans 15 amino acids.

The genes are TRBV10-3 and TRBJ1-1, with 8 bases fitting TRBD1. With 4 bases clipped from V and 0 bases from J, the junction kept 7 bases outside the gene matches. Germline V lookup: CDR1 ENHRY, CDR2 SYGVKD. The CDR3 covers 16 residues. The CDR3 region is CAISGGQGSMNTEAFF. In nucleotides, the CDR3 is TGTGCCATCAGTGGCGGACAGGGCTCGATGAACACTGAAGCTTTCTTT.

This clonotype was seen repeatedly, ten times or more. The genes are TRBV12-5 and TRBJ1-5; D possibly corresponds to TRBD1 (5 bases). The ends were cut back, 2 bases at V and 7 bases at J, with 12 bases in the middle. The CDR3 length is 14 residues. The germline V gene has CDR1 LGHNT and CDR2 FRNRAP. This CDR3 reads CASGLSQGLQPQHF. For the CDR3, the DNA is TGTGCTAGTGGTTTGTCTCAGGGTCTGCAGCCCCAGCATTTT.

The CDR3 sequence: CASSQDHNRRSYGYTF. The CDR3 DNA follows: TGCGCCAGCAGCCAAGATCACAACAGAAGATCCTATGGCTACACCTTC. The J gene is TRBJ1-2, the V gene TRBV4-3, with D hard to call. The germline V and J ends were trimmed by 0 bases and 4 bases, with 15 bases remaining between them. The CDR3 spans 16 residues. Germline values: CDR1 LGHNA, CDR2 YSLEER.

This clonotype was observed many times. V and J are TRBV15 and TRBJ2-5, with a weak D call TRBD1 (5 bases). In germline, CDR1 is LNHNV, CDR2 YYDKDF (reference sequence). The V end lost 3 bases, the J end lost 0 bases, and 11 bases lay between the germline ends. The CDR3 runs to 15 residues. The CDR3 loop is CATSSGPGNQETQYF. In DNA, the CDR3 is TGTGCCACCAGCAGTGGTCCAGGGAACCAAGAGACCCAGTACTTC.

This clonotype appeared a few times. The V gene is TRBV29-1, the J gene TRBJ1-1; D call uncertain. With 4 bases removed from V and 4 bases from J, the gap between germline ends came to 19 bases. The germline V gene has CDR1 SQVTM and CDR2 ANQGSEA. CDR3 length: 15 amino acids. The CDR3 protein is CSVGPPEGLSTEAFF. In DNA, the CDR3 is TGCAGCGTTGGACCCCCGGAAGGACTCTCCACTGAAGCTTTCTTT.

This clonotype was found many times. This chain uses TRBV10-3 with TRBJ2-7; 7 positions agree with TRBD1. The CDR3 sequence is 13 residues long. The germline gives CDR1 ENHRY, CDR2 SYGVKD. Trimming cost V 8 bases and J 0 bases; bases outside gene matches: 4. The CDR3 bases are TGTGCCATCGGGACAGAGGTCTCCTACGAGCAGTACTTC. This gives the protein CAIGTEVSYEQYF.

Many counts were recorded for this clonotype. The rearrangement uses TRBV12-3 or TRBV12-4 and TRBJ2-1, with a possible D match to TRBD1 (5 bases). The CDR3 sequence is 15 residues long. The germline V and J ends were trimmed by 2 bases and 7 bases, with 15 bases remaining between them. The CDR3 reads CASSLRGTGRNEQFF. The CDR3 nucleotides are TGTGCCAGCAGTTTAAGGGGCACGGGTCGGAATGAGCAGTTCTTC.

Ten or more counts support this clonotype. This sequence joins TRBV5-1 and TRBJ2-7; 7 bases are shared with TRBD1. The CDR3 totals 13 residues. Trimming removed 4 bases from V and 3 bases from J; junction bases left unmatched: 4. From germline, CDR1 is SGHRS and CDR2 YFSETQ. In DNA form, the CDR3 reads TGCGCCAGCAGCGTTGACAGGGTCTACGAGCAGTACTTC. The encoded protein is CASSVDRVYEQYF.

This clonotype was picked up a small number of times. The CDR3, as DNA: TGTGCCAGCAGCCAAGAGCAGGGCCCTCTCCCCTATGGCTACACCTTC. This sequence encodes CASSQEQGPLPYGYTF. The chain carries TRBV3-1 and TRBJ1-2, with TRBD1 as a possible D gene (5 bases). Germline V gene lookup returns CDR1 LGHDT and CDR2 YNNKEL (reference sequence). The CDR3 consists of 16 residues. V shed 0 bases and J shed 4 bases, with 15 bases lying between them. Filled out from reference TRBV3-1 and TRBJ1-2, the complete variable domain reads DTAVSQTPKYLVTQMGNDKSIKCEQNLGHDTMYWYKQDSKKFLKIMFSYNNKELIINETVPNRFSPKSPDKAHLNLHINSLELGDSAVYFCASSQEQGPLPYGYTFGSGTRLTVV.

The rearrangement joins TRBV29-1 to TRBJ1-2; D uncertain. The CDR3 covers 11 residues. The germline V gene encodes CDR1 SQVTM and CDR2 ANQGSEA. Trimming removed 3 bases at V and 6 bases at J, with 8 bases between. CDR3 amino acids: CSVEVTHGYTF. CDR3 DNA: TGCAGCGTTGAGGTGACCCATGGCTACACCTTC.

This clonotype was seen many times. The CDR3 DNA is TGTGCCAGCACCCACCATCGGGGTTATAATTCACCCCTCCACTTT. This codes for CASTHHRGYNSPLHF. The genes are TRBV12-3 or TRBV12-4 and TRBJ1-6, with D uncertain. The CDR3 totals 15 residues. V lost 7 bases and J 4 bases, leaving 14 bases between the germline ends.

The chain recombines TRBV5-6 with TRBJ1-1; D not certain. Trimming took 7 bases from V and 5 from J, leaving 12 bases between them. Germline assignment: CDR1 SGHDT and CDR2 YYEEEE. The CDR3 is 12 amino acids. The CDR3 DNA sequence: TGTGCCAGCCTTTCAGGATTAACTGAAGCTTTCTTT. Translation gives CASLSGLTEAFF.

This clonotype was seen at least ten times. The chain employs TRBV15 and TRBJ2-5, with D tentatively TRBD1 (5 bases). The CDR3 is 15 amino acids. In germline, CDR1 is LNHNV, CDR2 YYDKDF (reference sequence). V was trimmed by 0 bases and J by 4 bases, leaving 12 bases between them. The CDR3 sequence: CATSRDLGVGETQYF. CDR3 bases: TGTGCCACCAGCAGAGATCTAGGGGTAGGAGAGACCCAGTACTTC.

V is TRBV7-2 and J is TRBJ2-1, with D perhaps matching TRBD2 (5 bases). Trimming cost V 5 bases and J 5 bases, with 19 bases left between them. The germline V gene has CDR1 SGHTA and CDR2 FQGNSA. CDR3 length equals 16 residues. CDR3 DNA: TGTGCCAGCAGCGCTAGCCTCTCTTTTGGAAACAATGAGCAGTTCTTC. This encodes CASSASLSFGNNEQFF.

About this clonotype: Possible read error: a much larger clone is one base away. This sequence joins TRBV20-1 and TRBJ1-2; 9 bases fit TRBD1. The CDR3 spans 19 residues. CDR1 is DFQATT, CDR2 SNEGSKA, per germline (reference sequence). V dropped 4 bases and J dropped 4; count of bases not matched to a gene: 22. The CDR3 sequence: CSAKSGQGTTPARLYGYTF. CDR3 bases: TGCAGTGCTAAATCCGGACAGGGGACGACCCCAGCTCGACTCTATGGCTACACCTTC.

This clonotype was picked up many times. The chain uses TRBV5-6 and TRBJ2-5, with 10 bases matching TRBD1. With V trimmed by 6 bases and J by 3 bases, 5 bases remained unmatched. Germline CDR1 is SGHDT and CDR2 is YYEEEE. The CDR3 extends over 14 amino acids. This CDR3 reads CASTEGTGEETQYF. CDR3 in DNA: TGTGCCAGCACCGAAGGGACAGGGGAAGAGACCCAGTACTTC.

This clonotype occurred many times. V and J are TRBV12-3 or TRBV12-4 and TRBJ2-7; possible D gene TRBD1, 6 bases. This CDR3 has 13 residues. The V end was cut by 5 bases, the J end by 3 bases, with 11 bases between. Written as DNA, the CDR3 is TGTGCCAGCAGTCAAGGACAGTTCTACGAGCAGTACGTC. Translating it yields CASSQGQFYEQYV.

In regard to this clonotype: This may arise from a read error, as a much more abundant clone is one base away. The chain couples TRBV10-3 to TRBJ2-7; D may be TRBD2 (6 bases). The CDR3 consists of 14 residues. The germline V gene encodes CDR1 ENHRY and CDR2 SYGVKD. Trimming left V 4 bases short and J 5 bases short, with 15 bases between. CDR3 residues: CAISGGGATHEQYV. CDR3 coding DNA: TGTGCCATCAGTGGTGGCGGGGCGACACACGAGCAGTACGTC.

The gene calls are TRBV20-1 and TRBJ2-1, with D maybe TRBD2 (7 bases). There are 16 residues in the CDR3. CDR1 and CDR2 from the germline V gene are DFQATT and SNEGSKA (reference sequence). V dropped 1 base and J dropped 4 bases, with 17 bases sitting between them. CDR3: CSARVGGASGYNEQFF. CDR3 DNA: TGCAGTGCTAGAGTAGGGGGGGCTAGCGGATACAATGAGCAGTTCTTC.

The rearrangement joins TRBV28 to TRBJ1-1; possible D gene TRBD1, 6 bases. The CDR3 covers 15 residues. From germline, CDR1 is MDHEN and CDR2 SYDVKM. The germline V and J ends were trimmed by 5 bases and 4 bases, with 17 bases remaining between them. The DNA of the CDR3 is TGTGCCAGCAGTGCCCGGACGAGGGGGGTCACTGAAGCTTTCTTT. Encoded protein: CASSARTRGVTEAFF.

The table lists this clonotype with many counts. Written as DNA, the CDR3 is TGCAGTGCTAGTCAAAAACAGCCCCAGCATTTT. It translates to CSASQKQPQHF. The chain recombines TRBV20-1 with TRBJ1-5, with no clear D. Trimming removed 3 bases at V and 7 bases at J, with 7 bases between. CDR1 and CDR2 (germline): DFQATT, SNEGSKA (reference sequence). There are 11 residues in the CDR3.

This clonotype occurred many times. As DNA, the CDR3 is TGTGCCAGCAGTTGGACAGTCCCCGCAAAACTGTTTTTT. This translates into CASSWTVPAKLFF. The gene calls are TRBV12-3 or TRBV12-4 and TRBJ1-4; D perhaps matches TRBD1 (6 bases). The V gene lost 4 bases and the J gene lost 10 bases, with 13 bases spanning the gap. The CDR3 extends over 13 amino acids.

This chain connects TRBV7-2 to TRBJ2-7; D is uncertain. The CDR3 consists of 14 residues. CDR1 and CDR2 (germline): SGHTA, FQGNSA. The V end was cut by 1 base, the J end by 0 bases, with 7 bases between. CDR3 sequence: CASSLGAVSYEQYF. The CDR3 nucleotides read TGTGCCAGCAGCTTAGGCGCGGTCTCCTACGAGCAGTACTTC.

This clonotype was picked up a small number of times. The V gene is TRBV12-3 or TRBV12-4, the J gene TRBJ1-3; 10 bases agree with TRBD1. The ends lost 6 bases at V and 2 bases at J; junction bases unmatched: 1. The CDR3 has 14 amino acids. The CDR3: CASRGTGAGNTIYF. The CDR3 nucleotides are TGTGCCAGCAGAGGGACAGGGGCTGGAAACACCATATATTTT.

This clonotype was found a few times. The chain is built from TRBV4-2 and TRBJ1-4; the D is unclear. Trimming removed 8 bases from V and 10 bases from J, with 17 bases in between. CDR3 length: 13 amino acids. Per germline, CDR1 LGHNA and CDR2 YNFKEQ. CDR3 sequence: CASASTGSGKLFF. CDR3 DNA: TGTGCCAGCGCCTCGACCGGATCGGGAAAACTGTTTTTT.

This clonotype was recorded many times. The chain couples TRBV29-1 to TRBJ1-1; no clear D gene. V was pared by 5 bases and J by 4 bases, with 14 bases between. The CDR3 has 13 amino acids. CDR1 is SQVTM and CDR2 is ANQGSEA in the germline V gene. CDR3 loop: CSVRPVGPTEAFF. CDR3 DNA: TGCAGCGTTAGACCCGTGGGCCCCACTGAAGCTTTCTTT. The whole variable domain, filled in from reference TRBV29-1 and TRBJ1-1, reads SAVISQKPSRDICQRGTSLTIQCQVDSQVTMMFWYRQQPGQSLTLIATANQGSEATYESGFVIDKFPISRPNLTFSTLTVSNMSPEDSSIYLCSVRPVGPTEAFFGQGTRLTVV.

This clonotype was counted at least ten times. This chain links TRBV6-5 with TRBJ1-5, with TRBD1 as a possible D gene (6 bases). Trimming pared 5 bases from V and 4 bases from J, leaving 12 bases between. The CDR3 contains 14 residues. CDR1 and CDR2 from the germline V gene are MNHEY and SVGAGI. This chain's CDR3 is CASSQTGANQPQHF. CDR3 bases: TGTGCCAGCAGTCAGACAGGCGCTAATCAGCCCCAGCATTTT.

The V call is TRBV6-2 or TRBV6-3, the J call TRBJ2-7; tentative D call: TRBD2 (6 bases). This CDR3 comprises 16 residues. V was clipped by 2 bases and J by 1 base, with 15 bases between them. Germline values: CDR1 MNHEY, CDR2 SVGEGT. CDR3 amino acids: CASSYRQGGESYEQYF. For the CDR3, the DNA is TGTGCCAGCAGTTACCGGCAGGGAGGCGAATCCTACGAGCAGTACTTC.

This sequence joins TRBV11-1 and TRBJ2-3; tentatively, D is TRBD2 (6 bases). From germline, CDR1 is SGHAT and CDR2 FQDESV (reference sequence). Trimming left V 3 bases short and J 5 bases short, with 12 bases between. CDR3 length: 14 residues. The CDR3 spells CASSFGGQGDTQYF. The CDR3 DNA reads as TGTGCCAGCAGCTTCGGGGGTCAGGGAGATACGCAGTATTTT.